This T cell receptor (beta chain) was documented in a study of cytomegalovirus exposure and HLA in healthy donors. Notes on the study in general: In a later analysis, across HLA loci, associated TCR counts were highest for DRB1, lowest for HLA-C. Some highly shared sequence variants likely arose as a pipeline artifact.

PCR involved 60 Vbeta and 13 Jbeta primers. The protocol was immunoSEQ multiplex PCR, while the TCRdb copy is restricted to in-frame clones and leaves out a portion. This repertoire shows approximately 160,000 clones, 68% found once; its top ten account for 1.1% to 1.5%. This CDR3 contains 15 residues. V trimming: 3 bases; J trimming: 0 bases; junction bases outside the gene matches: 3. Germline lookup yields CDR1 KGHSH and CDR2 LQKENI. Healthy bone marrow donors supplied every sample. With regard to this clone: Antigen: not known.

The J gene is TRBJ1-1, the V gene TRBV18; 8 bases are shared with TRBD1. Sequencing was performed on PBMCs. This clonotype originated in a man in his fifties or sixties in good health and CMV-seronegative. CDR3 loop: CASSPGQAMNTEAFF. The DNA for the CDR3 is TGTGCCAGCTCACCGGGACAGGCAATGAACACTGAAGCTTTCTTT.